These T cell receptor beta chains were read from a single sample in a study of neurological immune-mediated disorders. TCRdb re-called the 5' RACE reads with MiXCR, one entry per CDR3 protein. The sample includes 28,000 or so distinct CDR3 sequences, less than 15% of them seen just once. The sample comprised PBMCs. These receptors were obtained from a man in his sixties in good health. Both conserved end residues are part of each CDR3. Fields, in order: D gene, V gene, clone size, J gene, CDR3 protein, CDR3 DNA. The D gene is left open where the match is weak. Clone size is shown for a subset of rows, as once, few, many or a class of expanded clone.

>-|TRBV7-9|many|TRBJ2-2
CASSSGLYTGELFF
TGTGCCAGCAGCTCCGGGCTCTACACCGGGGAGCTGTTTTTT
>TRBD1|TRBV2|-|TRBJ2-5
CASSEGQGVTQYF
TGTGCCAGCAGTGAGGGTCAGGGGGTTACCCAGTACTTC
>-|TRBV3-1|many|TRBJ2-1
CASSQAAEQFF
TGTGCCAGCAGCCAAGCGGCGGAGCAGTTCTTC
>-|TRBV5-5|many|TRBJ2-5
CASSLDLAQETQYF
TGTGCCAGCAGCTTGGACCTAGCGCAAGAGACCCAGTACTTC
>-|TRBV6-5|many|TRBJ1-3
CASSFTSSGNTIYF
TGTGCCAGCAGTTTCACATCTTCTGGAAACACCATATATTTT
>-|TRBV20-1|many|TRBJ1-3
CSAKWTAWGGNTIYF
TGCAGTGCCAAATGGACGGCATGGGGAGGAAACACCATATATTTT
>-|TRBV5-1|many|TRBJ1-3
CASSLGQLGNTIYF
TGCGCCAGCAGCTTGGGACAGCTTGGAAACACCATATATTTT
>-|TRBV6-2/TRBV6-3|many|TRBJ2-5
CASKLRLFQETQYF
TGTGCCAGCAAGCTCCGACTCTTCCAAGAGACCCAGTACTTC
>-|TRBV7-3|many|TRBJ2-1
CASSLTNSDNEQFF
TGTGCCAGCAGCTTAACGAACTCAGACAATGAGCAGTTCTTC
>-|TRBV5-5|many|TRBJ1-2
CASSDIGGGYTF
TGTGCCAGCAGCGATATAGGGGGGGGCTACACCTTC
>TRBD1|TRBV29-1|many|TRBJ1-2
CSAQGAQGSGYTF
TGCAGCGCCCAGGGGGCTCAGGGTAGTGGCTACACCTTC
>-|TRBV6-5|many|TRBJ2-2
CASSYQVGISTGELFF
TGTGCCAGCAGTTACCAGGTCGGGATCAGCACCGGGGAGCTGTTTTTT
>TRBD1|TRBV10-3|many|TRBJ2-3
CAISAPDGQARATDTQYF
TGTGCCATCAGTGCACCCGACGGACAGGCGCGGGCCACAGATACGCAGTATTTT
>TRBD1|TRBV24-1|many|TRBJ1-2
CAIAGQGGYTF
TGTGCCATCGCCGGACAGGGCGGCTACACCTTC
>TRBD2|TRBV20-1|few|TRBJ2-3
CSARDMLAGYTDTQYF
TGCAGTGCTAGAGATATGCTAGCGGGATACACAGATACGCAGTATTTT
>-|TRBV7-9|many|TRBJ1-6
CASSLRNNSPLHF
TGTGCCAGCAGCTTACGTAATAATTCACCCCTCCACTTT
>TRBD1|TRBV20-1|many|TRBJ2-5
CSADGTGFRETQYF
TGCAGTGCGGACGGGACAGGGTTCCGGGAGACCCAGTACTTC
>TRBD1|TRBV12-3/TRBV12-4|many|TRBJ1-3
CASSQQGGFSGNTIYF
TGTGCCAGCAGTCAACAGGGGGGATTCTCTGGAAACACCATATATTTT
>-|TRBV5-5|-|TRBJ2-7
CASILDGVLSYEQYF
TGTGCCAGCATCCTAGATGGGGTGCTCTCCTACGAGCAGTACTTC
>TRBD1|TRBV5-1|many|TRBJ2-1
CASSLGTGFEQFF
TGCGCCAGCAGCTTGGGGACAGGGTTTGAGCAGTTCTTC
>-|TRBV20-1|many|TRBJ2-7
CSATGPPGDEQYF
TGCAGTGCTACGGGCCCCCCAGGGGACGAGCAGTACTTC
>TRBD2|TRBV28|many|TRBJ2-7
CASSFAGLAGPSSYEQYF
TGTGCCAGCAGTTTTGCGGGACTAGCGGGACCAAGCTCCTACGAGCAGTACTTC
>-|TRBV25-1|many|TRBJ2-3
CASSDPWRATDTQYF
TGTGCCAGCAGTGACCCTTGGCGGGCCACAGATACGCAGTATTTT
>-|TRBV9|medium-sized|TRBJ2-2
CASSVGLGGNTGELFF
TGTGCCAGCAGCGTAGGTTTAGGGGGGAACACCGGGGAGCTGTTTTTT
>-|TRBV9|many|TRBJ1-3
CASSDQGFRGNTIYF
TGTGCCAGCAGCGACCAGGGATTTCGTGGAAACACCATATATTTT
>-|TRBV4-1|-|TRBJ1-2
CASSRGHLDYGYTF
TGCGCCAGCAGCCGAGGTCATCTAGATTATGGCTACACCTTC
>TRBD1|TRBV3-1|many|TRBJ1-1
CASSQTRTGQAFF
TGTGCCAGCAGCCAGACCCGGACAGGGCAAGCTTTCTTT
>TRBD1|TRBV12-3/TRBV12-4|many|TRBJ2-4
CASSLGQGLLAKNIQYF
TGTGCCAGCAGTTTGGGACAGGGACTTCTAGCCAAAAACATTCAGTACTTC
>-|TRBV4-1|many|TRBJ2-1
CASSQVGQGITYNEQFF
TGCGCCAGCAGCCAAGTCGGTCAGGGGATTACCTACAATGAGCAGTTCTTC
>-|TRBV3-1|many|TRBJ2-1
CASSQGGSNEQFF
TGTGCCAGCAGCCAAGGGGGTAGCAATGAGCAGTTCTTC
>-|TRBV7-3|many|TRBJ1-6
CASSLNVADNSPLHF
TGTGCCAGCAGCTTGAACGTCGCCGATAATTCACCCCTCCACTTT
>-|TRBV5-1|many|TRBJ1-2
CASKRDNYGYTF
TGCGCCAGCAAGAGAGATAACTATGGCTACACCTTC
>TRBD1|TRBV9|-|TRBJ1-2
CASSVGQNYGYTF
TGTGCCAGCAGCGTGGGACAGAACTATGGCTACACCTTC
>TRBD1|TRBV20-1|many|TRBJ2-7
CSAKSPGQGYYEQYF
TGCAGTGCTAAAAGCCCGGGACAGGGGTATTACGAGCAGTACTTC
>-|TRBV7-2|many|TRBJ2-2
CASSARTTNTGELFF
TGTGCCAGCAGCGCTCGGACGACGAACACCGGGGAGCTGTTTTTT
>-|TRBV12-3/TRBV12-4|many|TRBJ2-6
CASGRSGANVLTF
TGTGCCAGCGGTCGCTCTGGGGCCAACGTCCTGACTTTC
>TRBD2|TRBV5-1|many|TRBJ2-1
CASSLGRTSGSSYNEQFF
TGCGCCAGCAGCTTGGGTCGGACTAGCGGGAGCTCCTACAATGAGCAGTTCTTC
>TRBD2|TRBV6-5|many|TRBJ2-1
CASSYSGSSGRANEQFF
TGTGCCAGCAGTTACTCAGGGTCTAGCGGGAGGGCGAATGAGCAGTTCTTC
>TRBD1|TRBV4-3|medium-sized|TRBJ2-1
CASSQPPGTVLYNEQFF
TGCGCCAGCAGCCAACCCCCCGGGACAGTGCTTTACAATGAGCAGTTCTTC
>-|TRBV7-8|many|TRBJ2-7
CASSSTFSTVSSYEQYF
TGTGCCAGCAGCTCCACTTTCTCGACGGTGAGCTCCTACGAGCAGTACTTC
>TRBD1|TRBV5-1|medium-sized|TRBJ2-7
CASSKPGQGAPAQNF
TGCGCCAGCAGCAAACCGGGACAGGGGGCCCCTGCCCAGAACTTC
>-|TRBV12-3/TRBV12-4|many|TRBJ1-6
CASSLEGVSPLHF
TGTGCCAGCAGCCTAGAGGGGGTTTCACCCCTCCACTTT
>-|TRBV29-1|many|TRBJ1-4
CSVEFPSDGEKLFF
TGCAGCGTTGAATTTCCATCCGACGGTGAAAAACTGTTTTTT
>-|TRBV5-1|many|TRBJ2-2
CASSLDQSTGELFF
TGCGCCAGCAGCTTGGACCAGTCGACCGGGGAGCTGTTTTTT
>-|TRBV20-1|many|TRBJ2-5
CSAREPGIETQYF
TGCAGTGCTAGAGAACCTGGTATCGAGACCCAGTACTTC
>-|TRBV4-1|medium-sized|TRBJ2-5
CASSQERWVETQYF
TGCGCCAGCAGCCAAGAGCGGTGGGTGGAGACCCAGTACTTC
>-|TRBV7-9|many|TRBJ1-4
CASSPGSYREKLFF
TGTGCCAGCAGCCCCGGGTCCTATCGAGAAAAACTGTTTTTT
>-|TRBV5-1|many|TRBJ2-2
CASSYWGLAENTGELFF
TGCGCCAGCAGCTACTGGGGGCTAGCGGAGAACACCGGGGAGCTGTTTTTT
>-|TRBV5-8|many|TRBJ2-3
CASSEDSYTDTQYF
TGTGCCAGCAGCGAGGACAGCTACACAGATACGCAGTATTTT